This TCR beta chain was sequenced in a study of blood T cells in healthy people across ages. On the study more broadly: There was about one barcoded beta molecule captured by template switching per two T cells. Study results and limitations: There was no known CMV status for donors, so expanded clonotype changes were possibly confounded.

This clonotype has just a few counts. Antigen: not known. CDR3 length: 18 amino acids. Germline CDR1 is SGHRS and CDR2 is YFSETQ. J gave up 6 bases and V 3 bases, and 14 bases lay outside the gene matches. Then a second PCR, running about 7 to 11 cycles, was carried out with a sample-barcoded 5' primer and a J-beta primer mix. TCRdb recomputed calls from the 5' RACE reads with MiXCR, one row per CDR3 protein. The sample has hundreds of thousands of distinct CDR3 sequences; 35% to 50% are singletons. Isolation per sample recovered at least 7 million PBMCs. With each sample, at least 5 micrograms of total RNA were extracted.

The material sequenced was blood. The chain combines TRBV5-1 with TRBJ1-5; 11 positions agree with TRBD1. The clonotype comes from an elderly man in good health. As DNA, the CDR3 is TGCGCCAGCAGCTCTACGTGGGGGGACAGGGGGTTGCGTCAGCCCCAGCATTTT. Translation: CASSSTWGDRGLRQPQHF.